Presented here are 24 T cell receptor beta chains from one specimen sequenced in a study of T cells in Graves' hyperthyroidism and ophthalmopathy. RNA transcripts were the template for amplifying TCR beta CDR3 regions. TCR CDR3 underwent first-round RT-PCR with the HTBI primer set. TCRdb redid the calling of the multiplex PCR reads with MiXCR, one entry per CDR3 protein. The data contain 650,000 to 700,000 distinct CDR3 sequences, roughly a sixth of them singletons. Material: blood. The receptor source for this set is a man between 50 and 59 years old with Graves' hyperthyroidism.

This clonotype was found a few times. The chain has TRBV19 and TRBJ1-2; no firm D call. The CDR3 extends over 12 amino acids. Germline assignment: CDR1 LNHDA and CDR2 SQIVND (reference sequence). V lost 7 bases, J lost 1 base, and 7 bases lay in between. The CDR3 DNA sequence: TGTGCCAGTATGACGGATAACTATGGCTACACCTTC. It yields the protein CASMTDNYGYTF.

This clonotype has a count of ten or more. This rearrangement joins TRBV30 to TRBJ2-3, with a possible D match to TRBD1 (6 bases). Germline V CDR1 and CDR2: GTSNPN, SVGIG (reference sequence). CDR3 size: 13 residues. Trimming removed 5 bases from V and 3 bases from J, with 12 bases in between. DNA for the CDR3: TGTGCCTGGGGGTGGACAGTAACAGATACGCAGTATTTT. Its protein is CAWGWTVTDTQYF.

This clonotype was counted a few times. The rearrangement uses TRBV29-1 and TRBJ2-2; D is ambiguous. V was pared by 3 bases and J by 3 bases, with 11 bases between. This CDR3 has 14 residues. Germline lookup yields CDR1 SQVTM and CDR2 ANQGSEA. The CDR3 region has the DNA TGCAGCGTTGACCCCAACGGCGACACCGGGGAGCTGTTTTTT. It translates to CSVDPNGDTGELFF.

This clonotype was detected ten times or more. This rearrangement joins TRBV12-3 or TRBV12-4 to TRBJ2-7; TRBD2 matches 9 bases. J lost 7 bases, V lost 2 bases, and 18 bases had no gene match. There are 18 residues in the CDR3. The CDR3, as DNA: TGTGCCAGCAGTTTAACTTTCCGTAACATAGCGGGAGAGGGTGAGCAGTACTTC. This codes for CASSLTFRNIAGEGEQYF.

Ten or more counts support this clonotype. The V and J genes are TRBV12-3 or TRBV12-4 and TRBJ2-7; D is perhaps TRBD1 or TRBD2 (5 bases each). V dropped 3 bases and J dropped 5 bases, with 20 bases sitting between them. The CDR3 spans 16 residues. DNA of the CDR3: TGTGCCAGCAGTTTCGCAGTTTTTGGGGGTTTCGACGAGCAGTACTTC. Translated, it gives CASSFAVFGGFDEQYF.

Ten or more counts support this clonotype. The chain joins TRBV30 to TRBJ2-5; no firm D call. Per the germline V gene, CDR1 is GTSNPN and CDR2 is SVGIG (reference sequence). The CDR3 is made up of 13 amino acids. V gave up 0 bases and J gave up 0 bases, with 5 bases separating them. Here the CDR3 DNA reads TGTGCCTGGAGTGTAGGGCACCAAGAGACCCAGTACTTC. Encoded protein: CAWSVGHQETQYF.

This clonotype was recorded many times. CDR3 sequence (DNA): TGTGCCAGCAGCTTAGGTCTGCACGAGCAGTACTTC. This codes for CASSLGLHEQYF. The chain links TRBV7-2 to TRBJ2-7; D is ambiguous. Germline V lookup: CDR1 SGHTA, CDR2 FQGNSA. Trimming removed 1 base at V and 5 bases at J, with 6 bases between. CDR3 length: 12 amino acids.

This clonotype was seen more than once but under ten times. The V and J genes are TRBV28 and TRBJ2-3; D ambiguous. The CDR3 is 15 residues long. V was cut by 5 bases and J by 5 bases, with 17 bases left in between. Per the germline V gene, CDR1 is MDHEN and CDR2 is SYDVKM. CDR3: CASSPLGLMLDTQYF. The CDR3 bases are TGTGCCAGCAGTCCCCTAGGTTTAATGCTAGATACGCAGTATTTT.

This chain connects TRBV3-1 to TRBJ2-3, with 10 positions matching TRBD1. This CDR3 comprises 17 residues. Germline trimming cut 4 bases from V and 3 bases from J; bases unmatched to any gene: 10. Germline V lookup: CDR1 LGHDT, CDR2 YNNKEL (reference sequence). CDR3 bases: TGTGCCAGCAGCCTCCCTTACGGGACAGGGGTGACAGATACGCAGTATTTT. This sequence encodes CASSLPYGTGVTDTQYF.

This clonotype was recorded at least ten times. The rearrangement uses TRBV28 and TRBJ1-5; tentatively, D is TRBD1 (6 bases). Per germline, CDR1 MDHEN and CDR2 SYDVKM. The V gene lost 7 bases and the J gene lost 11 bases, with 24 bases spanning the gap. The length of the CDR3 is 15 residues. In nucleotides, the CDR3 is TGTGCCAGCATTGGGTGGGACATCCTTCAATTAGCCCAGCATTTT. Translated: CASIGWDILQLAQHF. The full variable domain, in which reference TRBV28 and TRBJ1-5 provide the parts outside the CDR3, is DVKVTQSSRYLVKRTGEKVFLECVQDMDHENMFWYRQDPGLGLRLIYFSYDVKMKEKGDIPEGYSVSREKKERFSLILESASTNQTSMYLCASIGWDILQLAQHFGDGTRLSIL.

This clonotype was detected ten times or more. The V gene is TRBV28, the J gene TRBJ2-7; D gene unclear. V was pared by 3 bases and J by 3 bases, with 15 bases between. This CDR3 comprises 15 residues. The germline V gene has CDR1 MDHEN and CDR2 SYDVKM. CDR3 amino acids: CASSLTLALNYEQYF. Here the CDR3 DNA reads TGTGCCAGCAGTTTGACCCTTGCCTTAAACTACGAGCAGTACTTC.

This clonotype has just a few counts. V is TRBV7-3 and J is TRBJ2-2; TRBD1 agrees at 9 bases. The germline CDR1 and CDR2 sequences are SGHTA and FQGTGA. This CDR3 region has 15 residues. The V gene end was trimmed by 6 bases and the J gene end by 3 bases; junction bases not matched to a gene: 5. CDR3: CASSWTGEYTGELFF. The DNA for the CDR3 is TGTGCCAGCAGTTGGACAGGGGAATACACCGGGGAGCTGTTTTTT.

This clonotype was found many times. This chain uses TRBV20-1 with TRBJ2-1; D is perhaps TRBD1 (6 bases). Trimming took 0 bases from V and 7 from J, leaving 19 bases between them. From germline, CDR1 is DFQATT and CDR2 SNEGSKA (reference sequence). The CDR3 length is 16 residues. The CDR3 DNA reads TGCAGTGCTAGAGAAGGGGGACCTCTGAAGGGGAATGAGCAGTTCTTC. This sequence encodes CSAREGGPLKGNEQFF.

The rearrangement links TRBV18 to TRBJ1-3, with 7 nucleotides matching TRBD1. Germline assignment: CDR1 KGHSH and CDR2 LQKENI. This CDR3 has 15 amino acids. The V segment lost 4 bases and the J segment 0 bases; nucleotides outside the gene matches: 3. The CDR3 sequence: CASSRDRTSGNTIYF. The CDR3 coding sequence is TGTGCCAGCTCACGGGACAGAACCTCTGGAAACACCATATATTTT.

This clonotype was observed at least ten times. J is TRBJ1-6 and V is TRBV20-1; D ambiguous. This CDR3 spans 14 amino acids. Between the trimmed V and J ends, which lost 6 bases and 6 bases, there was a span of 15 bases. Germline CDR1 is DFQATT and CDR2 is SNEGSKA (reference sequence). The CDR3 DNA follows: TGCAGTGCATCGACACACCGGAGTAATTCACCCCTCCACTTT. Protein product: CSASTHRSNSPLHF.

The CDR3 reads CASSLTQRNGYTF. The CDR3 DNA sequence: TGTGCCAGCAGTTTGACCCAACGGAATGGCTACACCTTC. J is TRBJ1-2 and V is TRBV12-3 or TRBV12-4; D call uncertain. The germline V and J ends were trimmed by 3 bases and 6 bases, with 11 bases remaining between them. This CDR3 is built from 13 residues.

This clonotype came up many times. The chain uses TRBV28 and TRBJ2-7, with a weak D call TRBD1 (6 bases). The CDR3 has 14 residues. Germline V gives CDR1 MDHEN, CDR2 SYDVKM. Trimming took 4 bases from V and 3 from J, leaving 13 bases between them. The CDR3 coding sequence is TGTGCCAGCAGTTCTGGGACACGGGGCTACGAGCAGTACTTC. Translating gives CASSSGTRGYEQYF.

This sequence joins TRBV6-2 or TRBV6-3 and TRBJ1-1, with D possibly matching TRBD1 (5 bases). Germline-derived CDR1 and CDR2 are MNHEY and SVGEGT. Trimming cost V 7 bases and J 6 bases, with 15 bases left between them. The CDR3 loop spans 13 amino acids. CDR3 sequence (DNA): TGTGCCAGCACCCAGGGAGGGTTGGCTGAAGCTTTCTTT. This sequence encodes CASTQGGLAEAFF.

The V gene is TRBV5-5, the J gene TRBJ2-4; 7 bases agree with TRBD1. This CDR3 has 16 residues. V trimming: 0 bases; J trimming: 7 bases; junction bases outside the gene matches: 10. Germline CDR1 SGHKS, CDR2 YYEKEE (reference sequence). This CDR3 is CASSLVSRGLINIQYF. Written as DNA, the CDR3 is TGTGCCAGCAGCTTGGTTTCGAGGGGGCTGATTAACATTCAGTACTTC.

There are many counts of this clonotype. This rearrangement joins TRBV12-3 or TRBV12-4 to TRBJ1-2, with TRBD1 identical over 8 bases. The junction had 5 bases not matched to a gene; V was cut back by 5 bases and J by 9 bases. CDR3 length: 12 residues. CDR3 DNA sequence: TGTGCCAGCAGTAATGACAGGGGCCGCTACACCTTC. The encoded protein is CASSNDRGRYTF.

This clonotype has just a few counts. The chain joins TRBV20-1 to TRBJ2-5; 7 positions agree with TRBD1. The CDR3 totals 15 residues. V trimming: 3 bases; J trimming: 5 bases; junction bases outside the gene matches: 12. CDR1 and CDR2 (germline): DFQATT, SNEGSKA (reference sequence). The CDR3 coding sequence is TGCAGTGCTAGTTGGGCTTCAGGGGGTGAGGAGACCCAGTACTTC. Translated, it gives CSASWASGGEETQYF.

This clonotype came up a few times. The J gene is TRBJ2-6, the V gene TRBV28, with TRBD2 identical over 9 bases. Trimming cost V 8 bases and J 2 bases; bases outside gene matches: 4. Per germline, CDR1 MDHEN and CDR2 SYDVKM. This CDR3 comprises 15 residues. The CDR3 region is CASRRGGPGANVLTF. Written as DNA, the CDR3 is TGTGCCAGCCGGCGGGGGGGTCCTGGGGCCAACGTCCTGACTTTC.

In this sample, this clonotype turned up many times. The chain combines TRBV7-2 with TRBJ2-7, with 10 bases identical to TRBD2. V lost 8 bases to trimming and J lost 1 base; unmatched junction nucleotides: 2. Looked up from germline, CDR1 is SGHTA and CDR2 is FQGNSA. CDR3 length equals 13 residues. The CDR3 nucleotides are TGTGCCAGCCTTAGCGGGAGGTCCTACGAGCAGTACTTC. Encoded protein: CASLSGRSYEQYF. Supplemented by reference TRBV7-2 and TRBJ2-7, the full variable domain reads GAGVSQSPSNKVTEKGKDVELRCDPISGHTALYWYRQSLGQGLEFLIYFQGNSAPDKSGLPSDRFSAERTGGSVSTLTIQRTQQEDSAVYLCASLSGRSYEQYFGPGTRLTVT.

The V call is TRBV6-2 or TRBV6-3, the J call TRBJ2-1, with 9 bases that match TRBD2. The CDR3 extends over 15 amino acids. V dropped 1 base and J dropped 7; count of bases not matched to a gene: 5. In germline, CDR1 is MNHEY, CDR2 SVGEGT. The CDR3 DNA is TGTGCCAGCAGTTACTTTGCGGGAGGGATGAATGAGCAGTTCTTC. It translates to CASSYFAGGMNEQFF.